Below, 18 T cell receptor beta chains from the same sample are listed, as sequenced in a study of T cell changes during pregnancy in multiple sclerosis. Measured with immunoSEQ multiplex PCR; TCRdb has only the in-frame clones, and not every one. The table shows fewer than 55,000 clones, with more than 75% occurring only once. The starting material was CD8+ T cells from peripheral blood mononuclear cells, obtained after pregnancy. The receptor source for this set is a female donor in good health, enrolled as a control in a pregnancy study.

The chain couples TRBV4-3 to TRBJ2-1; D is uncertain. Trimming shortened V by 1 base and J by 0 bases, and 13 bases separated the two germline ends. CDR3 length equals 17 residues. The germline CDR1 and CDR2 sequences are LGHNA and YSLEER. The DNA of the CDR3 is TGCGCCAGCAGCCAAGTCCGCGGTCGTAGCTCCTACAATGAGCAGTTCTTC. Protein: CASSQVRGRSSYNEQFF.

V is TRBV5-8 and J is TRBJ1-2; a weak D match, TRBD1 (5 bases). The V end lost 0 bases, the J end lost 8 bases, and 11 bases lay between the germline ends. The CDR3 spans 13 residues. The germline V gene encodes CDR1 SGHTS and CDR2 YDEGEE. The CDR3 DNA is TGTGCCAGCAGCTTGGTAGGGGTCGACGGCTACACCTTC. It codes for CASSLVGVDGYTF. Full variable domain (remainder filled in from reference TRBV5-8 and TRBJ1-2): EAGVTQSPTHLIKTRGQQATLRCSPISGHTSVYWYQQALGLGLQFLLWYDEGEERNRGNFPPRFSGRQFPNYSSELNVNALELEDSALYLCASSLVGVDGYTFGSGTRLTVV.

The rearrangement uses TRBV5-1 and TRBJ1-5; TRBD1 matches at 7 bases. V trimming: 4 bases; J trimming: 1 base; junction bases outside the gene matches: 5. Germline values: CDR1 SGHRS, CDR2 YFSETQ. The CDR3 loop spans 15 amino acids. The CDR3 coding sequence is TGCGCCAGCAGCGTGACAGGGATGAGCAATCAGCCCCAGCATTTT. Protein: CASSVTGMSNQPQHF.

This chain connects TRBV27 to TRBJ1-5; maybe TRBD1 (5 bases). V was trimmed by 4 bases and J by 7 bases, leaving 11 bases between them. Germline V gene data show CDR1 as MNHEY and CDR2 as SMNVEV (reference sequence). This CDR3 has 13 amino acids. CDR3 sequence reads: CASSSGFYQPQHF. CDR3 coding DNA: TGTGCCAGCAGTTCAGGGTTTTACCAGCCCCAGCATTTT.

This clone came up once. CDR3 loop: CASSLQRGGYNEQFF. The DNA of the CDR3 is TGTGCCAGCAGCCTCCAGCGGGGAGGTTACAATGAGCAGTTCTTC. This chain links TRBV13 with TRBJ2-1, with 7 bases matching TRBD2. V shed 5 bases and J 4 bases; nucleotides not matched to a gene: 8. The CDR3 consists of 15 residues. The germline gives CDR1 PRHDT, CDR2 FYEKMQ (reference sequence).

CDR3 protein: CASCTSGQGAGGYTF. The CDR3 DNA is TGTGCCAGCTGTACTTCGGGACAGGGGGCCGGTGGCTACACCTTC. This rearrangement joins TRBV27 to TRBJ1-2; 12 positions agree with TRBD1. V was clipped by 8 bases and J by 7 bases; unmatched bases: 11. Germline V CDR1 and CDR2: MNHEY, SMNVEV (reference sequence). This CDR3 has 15 amino acids.

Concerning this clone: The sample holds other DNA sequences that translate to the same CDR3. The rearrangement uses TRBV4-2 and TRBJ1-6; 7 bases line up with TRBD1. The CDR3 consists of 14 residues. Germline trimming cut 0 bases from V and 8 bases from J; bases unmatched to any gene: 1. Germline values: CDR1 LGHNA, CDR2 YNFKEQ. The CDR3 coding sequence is TGTGCCAGCAGCCAAGACAGGGGGGATTCACCCCTCCACTTT. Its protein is CASSQDRGDSPLHF.

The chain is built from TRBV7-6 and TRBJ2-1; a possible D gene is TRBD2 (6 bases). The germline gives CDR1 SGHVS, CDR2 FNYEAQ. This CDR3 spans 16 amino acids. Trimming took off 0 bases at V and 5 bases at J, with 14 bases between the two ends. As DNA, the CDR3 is TGTGCCAGCAGCTTAGCTCGATGGGGGGTGGACAATGAGCAGTTCTTC. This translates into CASSLARWGVDNEQFF.

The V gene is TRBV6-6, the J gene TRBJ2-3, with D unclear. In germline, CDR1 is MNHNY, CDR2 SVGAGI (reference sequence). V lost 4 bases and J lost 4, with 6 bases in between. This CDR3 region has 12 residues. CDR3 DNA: TGTGCCAGCAGTTTACACCCAGATACGCAGTATTTT. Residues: CASSLHPDTQYF.

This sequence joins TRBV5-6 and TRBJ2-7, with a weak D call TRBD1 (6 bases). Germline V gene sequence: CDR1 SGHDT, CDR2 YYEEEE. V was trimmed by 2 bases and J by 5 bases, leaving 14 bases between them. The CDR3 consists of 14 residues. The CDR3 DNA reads TGTGCCAGCAGCTTCGGAACAGGGAGCCACGAGCAGTACTTC. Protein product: CASSFGTGSHEQYF.

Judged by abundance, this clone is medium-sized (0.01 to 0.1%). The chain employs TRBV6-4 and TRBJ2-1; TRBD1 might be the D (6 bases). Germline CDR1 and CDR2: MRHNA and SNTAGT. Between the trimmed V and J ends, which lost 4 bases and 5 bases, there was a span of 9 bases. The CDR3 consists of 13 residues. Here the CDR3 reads CASSVTGNNEQFF. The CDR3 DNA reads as TGTGCCAGCAGTGTTACAGGGAACAATGAGCAGTTCTTC.

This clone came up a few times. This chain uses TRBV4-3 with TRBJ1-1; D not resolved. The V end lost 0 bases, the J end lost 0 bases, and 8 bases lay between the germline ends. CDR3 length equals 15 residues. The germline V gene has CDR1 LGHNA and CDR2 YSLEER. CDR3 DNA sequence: TGCGCCAGCAGCCAAGATCGAAGCATGAACACTGAAGCTTTCTTT. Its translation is CASSQDRSMNTEAFF.

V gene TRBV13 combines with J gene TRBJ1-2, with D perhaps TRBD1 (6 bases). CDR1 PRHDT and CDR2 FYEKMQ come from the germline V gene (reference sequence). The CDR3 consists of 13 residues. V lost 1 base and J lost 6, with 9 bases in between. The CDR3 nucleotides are TGTGCCAGCAGCTTAGACAGGGAAGATGGCTACACCTTC. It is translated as CASSLDREDGYTF.

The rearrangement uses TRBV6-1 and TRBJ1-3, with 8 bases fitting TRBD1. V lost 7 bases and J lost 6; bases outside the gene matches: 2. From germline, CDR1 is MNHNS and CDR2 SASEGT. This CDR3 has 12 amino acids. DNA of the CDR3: TGTGCCAGCACGGGACAGGAAAACACCATATATTTT. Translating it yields CASTGQENTIYF.

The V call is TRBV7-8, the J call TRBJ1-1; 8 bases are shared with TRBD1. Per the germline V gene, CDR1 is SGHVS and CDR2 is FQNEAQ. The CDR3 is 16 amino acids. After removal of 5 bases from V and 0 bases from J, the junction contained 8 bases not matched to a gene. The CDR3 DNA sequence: TGTGCCAGCAGCGCCCCGACAGGGGTAATGAACACTGAAGCTTTCTTT. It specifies CASSAPTGVMNTEAFF.

CDR3 nucleotide sequence: TGTGCCATCAGTGCGGGATCGAGCTCCTACAATGAGCAGTTCTTC. As protein: CAISAGSSSYNEQFF. This chain uses TRBV10-3 with TRBJ2-1, with a possible D match to TRBD2 (5 bases). The CDR3 has 15 amino acids. Per the germline V gene, CDR1 is ENHRY and CDR2 is SYGVKD. V lost 4 bases and J lost 0, with 10 bases in between.

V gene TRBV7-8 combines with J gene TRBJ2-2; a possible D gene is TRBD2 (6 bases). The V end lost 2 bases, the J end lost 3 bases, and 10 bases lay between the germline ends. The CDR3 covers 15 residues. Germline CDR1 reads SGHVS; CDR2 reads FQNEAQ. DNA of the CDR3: TGTGCCAGCAGCTTACTGGCGGGGTACACCGGGGAGCTGTTTTTT. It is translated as CASSLLAGYTGELFF.

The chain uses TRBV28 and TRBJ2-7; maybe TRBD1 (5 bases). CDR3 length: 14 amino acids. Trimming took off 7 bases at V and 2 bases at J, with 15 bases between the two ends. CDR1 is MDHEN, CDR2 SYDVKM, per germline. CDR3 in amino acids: CASTDQGGPYEQYF. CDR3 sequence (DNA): TGTGCCAGCACCGACCAGGGCGGACCCTACGAGCAGTACTTC. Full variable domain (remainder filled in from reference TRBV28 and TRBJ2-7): DVKVTQSSRYLVKRTGEKVFLECVQDMDHENMFWYRQDPGLGLRLIYFSYDVKMKEKGDIPEGYSVSREKKERFSLILESASTNQTSMYLCASTDQGGPYEQYFGPGTRLTVT.